Listed below are T cell receptor beta chains from one sample, sequenced in a study of OX40 agonist ivuxolimab in advanced cancers. Sequencing used immunoSEQ multiplex PCR; TCRdb keeps in-frame clones, though not all of them. The sample lists roughly 100,000 clones, more than 80% occurring once. This specimen was CD4+ or CD8+ T cells sorted from blood, taken in a trial of the OX40 agonist ivuxolimab. These receptors were obtained from an adult with an advanced solid tumor such as melanoma, head and neck, liver or kidney cancer. The CDR3 runs from the conserved cysteine through the conserved F or W. The order of the fields is J gene, clone size, D gene, V gene, CDR3 length, CDR3 DNA, CDR3 protein. D genes are given only for firm matches. Expanded clones get a size class; other rows say once, few or many, or leave the size out.

j_gene: TRBJ2-7
abundance: -
d_gene: -
v_gene: TRBV14
len: 13
CDR3nt: TGTGCCAGCGCGAGTTACAGCTCCTACGAGCAGTACTTC
CDR3aa: CASASYSSYEQYF

j_gene: TRBJ2-7
abundance: once
d_gene: -
v_gene: TRBV11-2
len: 15
CDR3nt: TGTGCCAGCAGCGCATATAGCGGTGGGGGCTACGAGCAGTACTTC
CDR3aa: CASSAYSGGGYEQYF

j_gene: TRBJ1-2
abundance: -
d_gene: -
v_gene: TRBV19
len: 15
CDR3nt: TGTGCCAGTAGGGTCAGGGGTTCCTCTAACTATGGCTACACCTTC
CDR3aa: CASRVRGSSNYGYTF

j_gene: TRBJ2-7
abundance: once
d_gene: TRBD1
v_gene: TRBV6-5
len: 16
CDR3nt: TGTGCCAGCAGTTACTCCCGGACAGGGGACTCCTACGAGCAGTACTTC
CDR3aa: CASSYSRTGDSYEQYF

j_gene: TRBJ2-2
abundance: -
d_gene: TRBD2
v_gene: TRBV5-5
len: 15
CDR3nt: TGTGCCAGCAGGCTGGGACTAGCGTTTGGCGGGGAGCTGTTTTTT
CDR3aa: CASRLGLAFGGELFF

j_gene: TRBJ2-7
abundance: -
d_gene: -
v_gene: TRBV5-4
len: 15
CDR3nt: TGTGCCAGCAGCTTGCGGACCGGGGCCAGCTACGAGCAGTACTTC
CDR3aa: CASSLRTGASYEQYF

j_gene: TRBJ2-5
abundance: once
d_gene: TRBD2
v_gene: TRBV14
len: 15
CDR3nt: TGTGCCAGCAGCCCTTCCGAAACTAGCGGGCTAATACAGTACTTC
CDR3aa: CASSPSETSGLIQYF

j_gene: TRBJ2-7
abundance: -
d_gene: -
v_gene: TRBV5-4
len: 12
CDR3nt: TGTGCCAGCAGCCGTGGGGCCTACGAGCAGTACTTC
CDR3aa: CASSRGAYEQYF

j_gene: TRBJ1-4
abundance: -
d_gene: TRBD1
v_gene: TRBV30
len: 14
CDR3nt: TGTGCCTGGGCCAGCGGGACAGGGATTGAAAAACTGTTTTTT
CDR3aa: CAWASGTGIEKLFF

j_gene: TRBJ1-5
abundance: -
d_gene: -
v_gene: TRBV27
len: 13
CDR3nt: TGTGCCAGCAGTATCCATATTAGTCAGCCCCAGCATTTT
CDR3aa: CASSIHISQPQHF